Listed here are 5 T cell receptor beta chains from one sample, sequenced in a study of control samples from healthy donors and cancer patients. Here immunoSEQ multiplex PCR was the method, and the copy in TCRdb shows in-frame clones only, minus some. The sample shows roughly 370,000 clones, more than 80% of them seen only once. Sequenced material: PBMCs. The receptors shown here come from a middle-aged man with head and neck cancer.

This rearrangement joins TRBV29-1 to TRBJ1-1, with D hard to call. Per germline, CDR1 SQVTM and CDR2 ANQGSEA. Trimming left V 3 bases short and J 0 bases short, with 8 bases between. This CDR3 comprises 13 residues. This chain's CDR3 is CSVDPTMNTEAFF. The CDR3 DNA reads as TGCAGCGTTGACCCCACGATGAACACTGAAGCTTTCTTT.

The rearrangement links TRBV2 to TRBJ1-1; 8 nucleotides line up with TRBD1. Trimming took 6 bases from V and 8 from J; bases not matched to a gene: 11. CDR3 length: 14 residues. Germline loops: CDR1 SNHLY, CDR2 FYNNEI. CDR3 DNA: TGTGCCAGCAGCCCCAGGGGGCGAATAAGGGAAGCTTTCTTT. It codes for CASSPRGRIREAFF. The variable domain in full, completed from reference TRBV2 and TRBJ1-1, reads EPEVTQTPSHQVTQMGQEVILRCVPISNHLYFYWYRQILGQKVEFLVSFYNNEISEKSEIFDDQFSVERPDGSNFTLKIRSTKLEDSAMYFCASSPRGRIREAFFGQGTRLTVV.

Only one count was recorded for this clone. J is TRBJ2-5 and V is TRBV27, with D perhaps matching TRBD1 (6 bases). The V gene lost 6 bases and the J gene lost 1 base, with 15 bases spanning the gap. This CDR3 region has 15 residues. Germline assignment: CDR1 MNHEY and CDR2 SMNVEV (reference sequence). CDR3 in DNA: TGTGCCAGCAGCCAACCTGACAGGATCCAAGAGACCCAGTACTTC. Translation gives CASSQPDRIQETQYF.

This clone showed up just once. V is TRBV5-1 and J is TRBJ2-7, with 9 bases lining up with TRBD2. The CDR3 runs 16 residues. The germline V gene encodes CDR1 SGHRS and CDR2 YFSETQ. The J segment lost 4 bases and the V segment lost 4 bases, leaving 12 bases of the junction unmatched. The CDR3 region is CASSRSGGLAGYEQYF. The CDR3, as DNA: TGCGCCAGCAGCCGGAGCGGGGGGCTAGCCGGGTACGAGCAGTACTTC.

CDR3 sequence: CASSLGWVQETQYF. As DNA, the CDR3 is TGTGCCAGCAGCTTAGGGTGGGTGCAAGAGACCCAGTACTTC. The chain is built from TRBV7-2 and TRBJ2-5; D is ambiguous. V gave up 1 base and J gave up 2 bases, with 8 bases separating them. The V gene's germline CDR1 is SGHTA and CDR2 FQGNSA. This CDR3 has 14 residues.